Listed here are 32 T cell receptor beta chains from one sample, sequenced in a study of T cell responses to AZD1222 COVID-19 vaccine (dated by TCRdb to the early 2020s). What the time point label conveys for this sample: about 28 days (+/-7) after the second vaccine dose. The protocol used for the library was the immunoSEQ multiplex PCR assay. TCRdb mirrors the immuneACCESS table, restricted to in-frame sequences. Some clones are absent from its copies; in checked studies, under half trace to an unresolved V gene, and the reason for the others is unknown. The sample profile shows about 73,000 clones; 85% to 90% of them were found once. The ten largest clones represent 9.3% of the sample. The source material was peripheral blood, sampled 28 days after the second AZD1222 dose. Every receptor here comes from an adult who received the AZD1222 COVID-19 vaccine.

The CDR3: CASSWGEGTKNIQYF. The CDR3 nucleotides read TGTGCCAGCAGCTGGGGGGAGGGTACCAAAAACATTCAGTACTTC. The chain joins TRBV6-5 to TRBJ2-4, with 7 bases fitting TRBD2. Trimming removed 6 bases from V and 2 bases from J; junction bases left unmatched: 7. CDR1 MNHEY and CDR2 SVGAGI come from the germline V gene. This CDR3 region has 15 residues.

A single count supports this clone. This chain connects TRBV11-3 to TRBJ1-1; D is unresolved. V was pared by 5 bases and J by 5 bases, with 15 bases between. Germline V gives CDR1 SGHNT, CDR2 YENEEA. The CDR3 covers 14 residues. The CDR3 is CASSPSPGRTEAFF. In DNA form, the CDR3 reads TGTGCCAGCAGCCCCTCACCTGGGAGGACTGAAGCTTTCTTT.

CDR3: CASSRGGGPGELFF. The CDR3 DNA reads as TGTGCCAGTAGTAGAGGAGGAGGACCCGGGGAGCTGTTTTTT. The gene calls are TRBV19 and TRBJ2-2; the D gene is possibly TRBD2 (5 bases). Germline V gene sequence: CDR1 LNHDA, CDR2 SQIVND (reference sequence). V lost 4 bases to trimming and J lost 6 bases, with 12 bases between them. The CDR3 consists of 14 residues.

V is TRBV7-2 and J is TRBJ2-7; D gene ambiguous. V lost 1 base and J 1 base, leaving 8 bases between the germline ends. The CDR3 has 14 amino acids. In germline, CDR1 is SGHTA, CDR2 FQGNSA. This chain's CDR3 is CASSLGSRSYEQYV. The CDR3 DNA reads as TGTGCCAGCAGCTTAGGGTCTCGGTCCTACGAGCAGTACGTC.

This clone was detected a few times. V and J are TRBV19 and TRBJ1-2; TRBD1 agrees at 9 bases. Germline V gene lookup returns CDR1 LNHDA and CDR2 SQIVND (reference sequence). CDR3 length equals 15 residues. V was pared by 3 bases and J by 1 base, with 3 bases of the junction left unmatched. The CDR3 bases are TGTGCCAGTAGTATGGGACAGGGATATAACTATGGCTACACCTTC. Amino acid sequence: CASSMGQGYNYGYTF.

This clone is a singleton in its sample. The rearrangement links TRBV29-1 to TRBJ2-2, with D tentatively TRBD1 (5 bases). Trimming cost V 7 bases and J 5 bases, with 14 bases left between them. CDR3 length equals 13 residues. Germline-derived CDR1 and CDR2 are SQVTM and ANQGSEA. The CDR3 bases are TGCAGCGCCATAAGGGGTGGGACCGGGGAGCTGTTTTTT. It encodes CSAIRGGTGELFF.

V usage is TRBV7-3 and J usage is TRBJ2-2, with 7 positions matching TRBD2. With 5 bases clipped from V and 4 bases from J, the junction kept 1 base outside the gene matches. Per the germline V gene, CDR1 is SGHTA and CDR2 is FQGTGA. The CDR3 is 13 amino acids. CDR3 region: CASSTGGTGELFF. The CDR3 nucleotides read TGTGCCAGCAGCACGGGGGGCACCGGGGAGCTGTTTTTT.

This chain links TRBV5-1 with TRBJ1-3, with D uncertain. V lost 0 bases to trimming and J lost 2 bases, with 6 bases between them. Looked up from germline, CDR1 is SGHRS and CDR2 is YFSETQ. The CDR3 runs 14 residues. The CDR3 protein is CASSLGSAGNTIYF. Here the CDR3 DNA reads TGCGCCAGCAGCTTGGGGTCGGCTGGAAACACCATATATTTT.

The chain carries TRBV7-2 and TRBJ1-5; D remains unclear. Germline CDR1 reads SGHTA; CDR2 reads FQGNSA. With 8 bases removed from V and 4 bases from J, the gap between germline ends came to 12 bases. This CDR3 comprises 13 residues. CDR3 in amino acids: CASSGIGNQPQHF. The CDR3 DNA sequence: TGTGCCAGCTCGGGTATTGGGAATCAGCCCCAGCATTTT. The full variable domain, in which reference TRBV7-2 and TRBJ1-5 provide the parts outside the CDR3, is GAGVSQSPSNKVTEKGKDVELRCDPISGHTALYWYRQSLGQGLEFLIYFQGNSAPDKSGLPSDRFSAERTGGSVSTLTIQRTQQEDSAVYLCASSGIGNQPQHFGDGTRLSIL.

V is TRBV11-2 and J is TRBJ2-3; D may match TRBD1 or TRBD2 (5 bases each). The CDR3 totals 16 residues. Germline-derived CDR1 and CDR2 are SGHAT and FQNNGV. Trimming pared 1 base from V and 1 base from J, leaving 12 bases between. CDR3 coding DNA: TGTGCCAGCAGCTTAGCACCGGGGCAGGGCACAGATACGCAGTATTTT. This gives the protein CASSLAPGQGTDTQYF.

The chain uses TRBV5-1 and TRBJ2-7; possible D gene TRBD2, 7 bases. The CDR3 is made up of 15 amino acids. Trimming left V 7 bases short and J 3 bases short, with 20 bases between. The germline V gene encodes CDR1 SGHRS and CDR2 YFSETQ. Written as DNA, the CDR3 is TGCGCCAGCGCCGAGGGGGGAGGGAACAACTACGAGCAGTACGTC. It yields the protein CASAEGGGNNYEQYV.

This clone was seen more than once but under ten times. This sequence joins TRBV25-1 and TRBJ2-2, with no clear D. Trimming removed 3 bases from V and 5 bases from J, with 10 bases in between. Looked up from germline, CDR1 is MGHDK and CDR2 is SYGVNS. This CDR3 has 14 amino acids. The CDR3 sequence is CASSDPPETGELFF. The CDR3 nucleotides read TGTGCCAGCAGTGACCCCCCGGAGACCGGGGAGCTGTTTTTT.

CDR3 residues: CASRPGVAEAFF. As DNA, the CDR3 is TGTGCCAGCAGACCGGGGGTCGCTGAAGCTTTCTTT. The genes are TRBV2 and TRBJ1-1; tentatively, D is TRBD1 (5 bases). Looked up from germline, CDR1 is SNHLY and CDR2 is FYNNEI. The germline V and J ends were trimmed by 6 bases and 6 bases, with 11 bases remaining between them. The CDR3 has 12 residues. Based on the CDR3 plus reference TRBV2 and TRBJ1-1, the full variable domain is EPEVTQTPSHQVTQMGQEVILRCVPISNHLYFYWYRQILGQKVEFLVSFYNNEISEKSEIFDDQFSVERPDGSNFTLKIRSTKLEDSAMYFCASRPGVAEAFFGQGTRLTVV.

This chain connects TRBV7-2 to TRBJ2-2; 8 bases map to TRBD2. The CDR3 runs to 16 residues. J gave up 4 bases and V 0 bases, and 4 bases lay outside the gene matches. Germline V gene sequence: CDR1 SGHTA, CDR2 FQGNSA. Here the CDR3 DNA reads TGTGCCAGCAGCTTAGCGCGGGGGGCCCTCACCGGGGAGCTGTTTTTT. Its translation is CASSLARGALTGELFF.

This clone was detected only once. The CDR3 DNA sequence: TGTGCCACCACCAGGGTGGCACCTAACTATGGCTACACCTTC. This encodes CATTRVAPNYGYTF. The chain is built from TRBV15 and TRBJ1-2; tentative D call: TRBD1 (5 bases). The germline V gene encodes CDR1 LNHNV and CDR2 YYDKDF (reference sequence). CDR3 length: 14 amino acids. The ends were cut back, 7 bases at V and 0 bases at J, with 12 bases in the middle.

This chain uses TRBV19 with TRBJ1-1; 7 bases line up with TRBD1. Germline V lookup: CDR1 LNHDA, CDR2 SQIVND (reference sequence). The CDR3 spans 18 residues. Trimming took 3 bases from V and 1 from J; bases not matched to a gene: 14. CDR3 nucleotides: TGTGCCAGTAGTATTTTCCCTCCGGGACAGACATGGAACACTGAAGCTTTCTTT. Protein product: CASSIFPPGQTWNTEAFF.

Here the CDR3 reads CASSQGDRDYYEQYF. DNA for the CDR3: TGTGCCAGCAGCCAAGGGGACAGGGACTACTACGAGCAGTACTTC. This chain links TRBV4-2 with TRBJ2-7, with 9 bases lining up with TRBD1. The CDR3 runs to 15 residues. Germline V gene data show CDR1 as LGHNA and CDR2 as YNFKEQ. With 1 base clipped from V and 3 bases from J, the junction kept 4 bases outside the gene matches.

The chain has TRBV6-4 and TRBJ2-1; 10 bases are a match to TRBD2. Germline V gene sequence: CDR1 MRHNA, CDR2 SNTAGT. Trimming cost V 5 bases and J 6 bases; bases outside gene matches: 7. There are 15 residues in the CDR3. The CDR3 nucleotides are TGTGCCAGCAGTCGTACGGGACTAGCGTCCAATGAGCAGTTCTTC. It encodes CASSRTGLASNEQFF.

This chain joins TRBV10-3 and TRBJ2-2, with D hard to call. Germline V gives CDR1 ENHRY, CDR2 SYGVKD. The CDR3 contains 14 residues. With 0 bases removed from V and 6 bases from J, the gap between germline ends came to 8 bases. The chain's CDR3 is CAISESRGPGELFF. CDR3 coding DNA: TGTGCCATCAGTGAGTCGCGTGGTCCCGGGGAGCTGTTTTTT.

The CDR3 coding sequence is TGTGCCAGCAGTTCGGCAGGCTCCTATGGCTACACCTTC. It specifies CASSSAGSYGYTF. This sequence joins TRBV27 and TRBJ1-2; D call uncertain. The CDR3 is 13 residues long. Germline V CDR1 and CDR2: MNHEY, SMNVEV (reference sequence). Trimming removed 4 bases from V and 4 bases from J, with 10 bases in between.

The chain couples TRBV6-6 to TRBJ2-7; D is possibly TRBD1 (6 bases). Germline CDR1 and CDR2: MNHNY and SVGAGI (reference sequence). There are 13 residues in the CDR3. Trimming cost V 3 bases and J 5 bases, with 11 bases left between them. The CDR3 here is CASSYGGPNEQYF. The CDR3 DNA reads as TGTGCCAGCAGTTATGGGGGCCCCAACGAGCAGTACTTC.

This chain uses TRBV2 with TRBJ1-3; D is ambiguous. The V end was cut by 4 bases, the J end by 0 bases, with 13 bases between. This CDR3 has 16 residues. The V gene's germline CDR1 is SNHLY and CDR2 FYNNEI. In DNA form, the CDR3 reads TGTGCCAGCAGTGTTTGGCGAACTAGCTCTGGAAACACCATATATTTT. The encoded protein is CASSVWRTSSGNTIYF.

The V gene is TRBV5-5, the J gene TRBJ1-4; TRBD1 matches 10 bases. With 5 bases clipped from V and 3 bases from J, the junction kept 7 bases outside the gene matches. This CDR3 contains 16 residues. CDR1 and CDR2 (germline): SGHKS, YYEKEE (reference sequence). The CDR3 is CASSGTGATPNEKLFF. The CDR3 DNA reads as TGTGCCAGCAGTGGGACAGGGGCTACCCCTAATGAAAAACTGTTTTTT.

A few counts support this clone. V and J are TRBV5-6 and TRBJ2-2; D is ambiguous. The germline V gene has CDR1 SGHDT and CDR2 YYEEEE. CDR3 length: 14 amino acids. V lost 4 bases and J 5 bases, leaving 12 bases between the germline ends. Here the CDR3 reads CASSPYGNTGELFF. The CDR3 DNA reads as TGTGCCAGCAGCCCCTATGGGAATACCGGGGAGCTGTTTTTT.

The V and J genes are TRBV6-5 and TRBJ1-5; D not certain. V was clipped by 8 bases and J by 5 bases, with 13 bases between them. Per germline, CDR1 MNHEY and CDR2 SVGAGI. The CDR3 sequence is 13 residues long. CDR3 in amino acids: CASAREPDQPQHF. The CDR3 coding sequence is TGTGCCAGCGCGAGGGAGCCAGATCAGCCCCAGCATTTT.

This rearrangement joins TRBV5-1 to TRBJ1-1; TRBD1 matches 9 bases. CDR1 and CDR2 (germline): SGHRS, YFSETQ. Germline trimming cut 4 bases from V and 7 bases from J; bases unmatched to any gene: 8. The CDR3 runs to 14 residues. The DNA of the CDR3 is TGCGCCAGCAGCCCAACCGGACAGGGGAGTGAAGCTTTCTTT. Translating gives CASSPTGQGSEAFF.

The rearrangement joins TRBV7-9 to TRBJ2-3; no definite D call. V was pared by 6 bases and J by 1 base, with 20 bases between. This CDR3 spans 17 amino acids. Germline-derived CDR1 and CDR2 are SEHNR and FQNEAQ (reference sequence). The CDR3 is CASRDNRGPPGTDTQYF. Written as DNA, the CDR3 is TGTGCCAGCAGGGATAACAGAGGCCCCCCGGGCACAGATACGCAGTATTTT.

The CDR3 loop is CASSLGVSGANTGELFF. The CDR3, as DNA: TGTGCCAGCAGCTTGGGGGTCAGCGGGGCGAACACCGGGGAGCTGTTTTTT. The rearrangement links TRBV5-4 to TRBJ2-2; 7 bases agree with TRBD2. This CDR3 has 17 residues. The V gene end was trimmed by 0 bases and the J gene end by 0 bases; junction bases not matched to a gene: 5. Germline assignment: CDR1 SGHNT and CDR2 YYREEE (reference sequence).

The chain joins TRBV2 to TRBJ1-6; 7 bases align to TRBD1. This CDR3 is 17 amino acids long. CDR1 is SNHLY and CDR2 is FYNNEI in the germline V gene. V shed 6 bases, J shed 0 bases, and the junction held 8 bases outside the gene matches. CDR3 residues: CASSVIQGSSYNSPLHF. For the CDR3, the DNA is TGTGCCAGCAGCGTTATACAGGGGAGCTCCTATAATTCACCCCTCCACTTT.

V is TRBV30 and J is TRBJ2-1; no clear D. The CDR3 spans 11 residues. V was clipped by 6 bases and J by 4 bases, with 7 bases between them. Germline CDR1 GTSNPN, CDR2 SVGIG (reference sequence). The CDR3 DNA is TGTGCCTGTTCCGCTTACAATGAGCAGTTCTTC. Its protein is CACSAYNEQFF.

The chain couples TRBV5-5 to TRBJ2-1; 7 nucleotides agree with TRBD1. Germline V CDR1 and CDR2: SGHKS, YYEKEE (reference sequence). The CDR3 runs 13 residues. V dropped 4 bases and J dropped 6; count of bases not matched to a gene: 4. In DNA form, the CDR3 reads TGTGCCAGCAGCAGGGGGCCTGTCAATGAGCAGTTCTTC. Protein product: CASSRGPVNEQFF.

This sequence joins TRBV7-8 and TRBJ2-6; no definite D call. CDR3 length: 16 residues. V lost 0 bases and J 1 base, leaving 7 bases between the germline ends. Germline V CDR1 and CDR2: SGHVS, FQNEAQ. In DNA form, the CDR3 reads TGTGCCAGCAGCTTAGCTGGGGTATCTGGGGCCAACGTCCTGACTTTC. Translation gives CASSLAGVSGANVLTF.